This T cell receptor (beta chain) was found in a study of T cells in Graves' hyperthyroidism and ophthalmopathy. The CDR3 has 15 amino acids. The germline V gene encodes CDR1 MDHEN and CDR2 SYDVKM. Deletions cut 3 bases from V and 5 bases from J, with 14 bases between. Amplified TCR beta CDR3 regions derived from RNA transcripts. A first-round RT-PCR of the TCR CDR3 used the HTBI primer set. TCRdb called the multiplex PCR reads again in MiXCR, with one record for every CDR3 protein. The sample holds roughly 500,000 distinct CDR3 sequences, 46% seen once. Findings and caveats of the study: Stable hyperthyroidism was told apart from ophthalmopathy by a model built on 13 V-J features. Most thyroid clonotypes expanded above 0.001 were also detected in blood.

This clonotype was counted only a few times. Its antigen is not identified. This sequence originates from an adult woman with Graves' disease, either hyperthyroidism or ophthalmopathy (not recorded which). Sequencing input: peripheral blood or thyroid tissue (not recorded which). The chain carries TRBV28 and TRBJ1-5; D perhaps matches TRBD1 (6 bases). The CDR3 bases are TGTGCCAGCAGTTTCCCCAACGAGGGGGATCAGCCCCAGCATTTT. It translates to CASSFPNEGDQPQHF.